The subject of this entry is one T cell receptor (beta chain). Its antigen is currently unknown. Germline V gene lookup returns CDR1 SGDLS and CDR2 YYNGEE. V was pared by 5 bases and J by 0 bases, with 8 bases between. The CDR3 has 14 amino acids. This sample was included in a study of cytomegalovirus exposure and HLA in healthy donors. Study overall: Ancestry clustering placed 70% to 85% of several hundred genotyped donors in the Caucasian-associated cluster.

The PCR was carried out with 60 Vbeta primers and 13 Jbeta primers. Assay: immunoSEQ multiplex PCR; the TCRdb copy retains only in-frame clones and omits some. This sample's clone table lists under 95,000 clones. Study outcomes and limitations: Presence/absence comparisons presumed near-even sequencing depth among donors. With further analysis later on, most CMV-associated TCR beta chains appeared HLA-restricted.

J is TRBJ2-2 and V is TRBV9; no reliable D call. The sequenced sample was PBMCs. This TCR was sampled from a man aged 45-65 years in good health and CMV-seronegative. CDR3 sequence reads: CASRSRPNTGELFF. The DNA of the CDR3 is TGTGCCAGCAGATCGCGGCCGAACACCGGGGAGCTGTTTTTT.